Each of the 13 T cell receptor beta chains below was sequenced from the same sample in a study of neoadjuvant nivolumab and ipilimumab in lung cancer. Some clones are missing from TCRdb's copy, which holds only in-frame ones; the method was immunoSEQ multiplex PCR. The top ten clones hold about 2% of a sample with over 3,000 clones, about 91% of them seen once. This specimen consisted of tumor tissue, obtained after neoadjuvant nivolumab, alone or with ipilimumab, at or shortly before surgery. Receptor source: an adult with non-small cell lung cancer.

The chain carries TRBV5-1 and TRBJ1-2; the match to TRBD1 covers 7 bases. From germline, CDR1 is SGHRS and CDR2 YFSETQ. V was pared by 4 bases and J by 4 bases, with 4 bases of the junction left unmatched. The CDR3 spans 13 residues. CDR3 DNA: TGCGCCAGCAGCAGCGGGACAGCCTATGGCTACACCTTC. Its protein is CASSSGTAYGYTF.

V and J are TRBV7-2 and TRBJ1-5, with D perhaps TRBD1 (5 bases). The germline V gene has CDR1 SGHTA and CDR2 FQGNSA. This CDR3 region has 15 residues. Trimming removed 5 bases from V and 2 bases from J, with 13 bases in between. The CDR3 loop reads CASSPKRGGNQPQHF. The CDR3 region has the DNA TGTGCCAGCAGCCCCAAGAGGGGTGGCAATCAGCCCCAGCATTTT.

In DNA, the CDR3 is TGTGCCAGTGGGCACTACGAGCAGTTCTTC. Translating it yields CASGHYEQFF. The chain employs TRBV19 and TRBJ2-1; D is ambiguous. The CDR3 totals 10 residues. Per germline, CDR1 LNHDA and CDR2 SQIVND (reference sequence). V lost 8 bases and J lost 10, with 9 bases in between. Full variable domain (rest looked up from reference TRBV19 and TRBJ2-1): DGGITQSPKYLFRKEGQNVTLSCEQNLNHDAMYWYRQDPGQGLRLIYYSQIVNDFQKGDIAEGYSVSREKKESFPLTVTSAQKNPTAFYLCASGHYEQFFGPGTRLTVL.

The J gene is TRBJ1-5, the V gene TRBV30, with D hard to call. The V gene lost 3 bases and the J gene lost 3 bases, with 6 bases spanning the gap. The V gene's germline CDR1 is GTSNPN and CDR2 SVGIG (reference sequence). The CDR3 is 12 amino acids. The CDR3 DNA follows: TGTGCCTGGAGCCCCTCCAATCAGCCCCAGCATTTT. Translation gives CAWSPSNQPQHF. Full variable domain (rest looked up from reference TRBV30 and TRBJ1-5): SQTIHQWPATLVQPVGSPLSLECTVEGTSNPNLYWYRQAAGRGLQLLFYSVGIGQISSEVPQNLSASRPQDRQFILSSKKLLLSDSGFYLCAWSPSNQPQHFGDGTRLSIL.

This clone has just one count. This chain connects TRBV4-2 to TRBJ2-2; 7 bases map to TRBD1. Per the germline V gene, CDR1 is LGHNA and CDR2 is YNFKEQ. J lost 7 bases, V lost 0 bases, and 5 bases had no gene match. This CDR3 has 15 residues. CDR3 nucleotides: TGTGCCAGCAGCCAAGATCCAGGGGGAAGCGGGGAGCTGTTTTTT. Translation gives CASSQDPGGSGELFF.

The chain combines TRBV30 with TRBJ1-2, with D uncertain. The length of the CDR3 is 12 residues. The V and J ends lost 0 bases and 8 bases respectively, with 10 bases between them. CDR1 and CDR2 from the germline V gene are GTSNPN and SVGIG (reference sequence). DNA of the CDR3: TGTGCCTGGAGTGTAACCGGGTTAGGCTACACCTTC. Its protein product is CAWSVTGLGYTF.

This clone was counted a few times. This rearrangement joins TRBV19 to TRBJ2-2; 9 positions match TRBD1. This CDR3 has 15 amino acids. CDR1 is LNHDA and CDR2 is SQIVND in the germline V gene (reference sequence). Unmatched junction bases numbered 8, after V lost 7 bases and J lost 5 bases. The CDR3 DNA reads TGTGCCAGTACCATAACAGGGGGCGGGACCGGGGAGCTGTTTTTT. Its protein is CASTITGGGTGELFF.

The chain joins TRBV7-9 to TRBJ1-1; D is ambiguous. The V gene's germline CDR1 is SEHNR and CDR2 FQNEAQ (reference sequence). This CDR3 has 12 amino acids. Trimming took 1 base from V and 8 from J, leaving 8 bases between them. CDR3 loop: CASSLGGVEAFF. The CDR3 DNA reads TGTGCCAGCAGCTTAGGGGGAGTAGAAGCTTTCTTT.

This chain's CDR3 is CASSPSGARVNEQFF. The CDR3 DNA reads TGTGCCAGCTCACCAAGCGGGGCCAGGGTGAATGAGCAGTTCTTC. The chain uses TRBV18 and TRBJ2-1, with 7 bases matching TRBD2. J gave up 7 bases and V 2 bases, and 8 bases lay outside the gene matches. The germline V gene has CDR1 KGHSH and CDR2 LQKENI. The CDR3 loop spans 15 amino acids.

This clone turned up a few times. The CDR3 nucleotides are TGTGCCAGCAGCTTAGGGACAGTCGGCAATGAGCAGTTCTTC. Translated, it gives CASSLGTVGNEQFF. The V gene is TRBV5-5, the J gene TRBJ2-1; 7 positions match TRBD1. This CDR3 comprises 14 residues. CDR1 SGHKS and CDR2 YYEKEE come from the germline V gene (reference sequence). Trimming at V came to 2 bases and at J to 6 bases, leaving 5 bases not matched to a gene.

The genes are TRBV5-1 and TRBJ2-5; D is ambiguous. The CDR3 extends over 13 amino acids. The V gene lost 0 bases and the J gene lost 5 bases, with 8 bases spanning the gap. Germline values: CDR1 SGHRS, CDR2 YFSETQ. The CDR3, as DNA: TGCGCCAGCAGCTTGGCCACGTCGGAGACCCAGTACTTC. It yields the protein CASSLATSETQYF.

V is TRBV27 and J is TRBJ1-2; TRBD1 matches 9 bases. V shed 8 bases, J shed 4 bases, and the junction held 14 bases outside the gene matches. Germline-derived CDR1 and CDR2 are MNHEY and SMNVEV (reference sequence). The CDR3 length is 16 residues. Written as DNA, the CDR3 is TGTGCCAGCTACAGAGGGGGACAGGGTTTATCCTATGGCTACACCTTC. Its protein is CASYRGGQGLSYGYTF.

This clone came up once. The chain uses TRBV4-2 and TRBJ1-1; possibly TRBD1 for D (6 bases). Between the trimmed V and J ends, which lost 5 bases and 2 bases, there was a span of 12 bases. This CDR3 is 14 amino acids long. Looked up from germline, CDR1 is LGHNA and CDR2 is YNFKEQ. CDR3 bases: TGTGCCAGCAGCGCACGACAGGTCAACACTGAAGCTTTCTTT. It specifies CASSARQVNTEAFF.